Presented here are 16 T cell receptor beta chains from one specimen sequenced in a study of T cells in Graves' hyperthyroidism and ophthalmopathy (dated by TCRdb to about 2019). Library generation was performed with multiplex PCR. The data were produced on an Illumina HiSeq 2000. Amplification of TCR beta CDR3 regions was carried out from RNA transcripts. The TCR CDR3 was subjected to a first round of RT-PCR using the HTBI primer set and the Qiagen OneStep RT-PCR kit. Using fastp trimming at Q25 and MiXCR clonotype assembly, TCRdb reanalyzed the public sequencing data and kept in-frame beta chains. Here each entry gathers all rows of one CDR3 protein and keeps the most common genes and DNA. The sample profile shows about 350,000 distinct CDR3 sequences; 15% to 20% of them were found once. The ten most abundant clones make up 15% of the sample. Sequenced input: blood. Receptors originate from a woman between 40 and 50 years old with Graves' ophthalmopathy.

The rearrangement joins TRBV6-1 to TRBJ1-1; a weak D match, TRBD1 (6 bases). V lost 6 bases, J lost 5 bases, and 19 bases lay in between. Per germline, CDR1 MNHNS and CDR2 SASEGT. The CDR3 contains 15 residues. This CDR3 is CASRGLTTGSTEAFF. CDR3 DNA sequence: TGTGCCAGCAGGGGACTTACGACAGGTTCTACTGAAGCTTTCTTT.

In this sample, this clonotype turned up many times. The chain couples TRBV13 to TRBJ2-5; a possible D gene is TRBD2 (6 bases). The CDR3 extends over 15 amino acids. The germline gives CDR1 PRHDT, CDR2 FYEKMQ (reference sequence). Trimming shortened V by 5 bases and J by 1 base, and 14 bases separated the two germline ends. CDR3 loop: CASSRRTNSQETQYF. The CDR3 bases are TGTGCCAGCAGCCGAAGGACTAACTCCCAAGAGACCCAGTACTTC.

This clonotype appeared many times. The chain is built from TRBV6-1 and TRBJ1-1, with D uncertain. Germline V gene lookup returns CDR1 MNHNS and CDR2 SASEGT. Trimming removed 0 bases from V and 7 bases from J, with 12 bases in between. This CDR3 spans 14 amino acids. The CDR3 is CASSEAMLIGEAFF. The DNA for the CDR3 is TGTGCCAGCAGTGAAGCGATGTTGATCGGTGAAGCTTTCTTT.

The V and J genes are TRBV6-5 and TRBJ1-5; D remains unclear. Germline CDR1 MNHEY, CDR2 SVGAGI. The CDR3 spans 16 residues. Trimming left V 2 bases short and J 2 bases short, with 13 bases between. CDR3 sequence: CASSYRPPQGNQPQHF. The CDR3 DNA is TGTGCCAGCAGTTACCGCCCCCCGCAGGGCAATCAGCCCCAGCATTTT.

V usage is TRBV6-2 or TRBV6-3 and J usage is TRBJ2-7, with D maybe TRBD1 (6 bases). V dropped 11 bases and J dropped 3 bases, with 32 bases sitting between them. The germline CDR1 and CDR2 sequences are MNHEY and SVGEGT. The CDR3 runs 18 residues. The CDR3, as DNA: TGTGCCGGCTACTCCCTCGGACAGCTCCCCTTTAACCACTACGAGCAGTACTTC. It specifies CAGYSLGQLPFNHYEQYF.

As to this clonotype: One junction end does not reproduce the germline sequence, and a read error may be involved. The chain joins TRBV7-8 to TRBJ2-2, with a tentative D call TRBD2 (5 bases). CDR1 is SGHVS and CDR2 is FQNEAQ in the germline V gene. The CDR3 is made up of 14 amino acids. CDR3 amino acids: CASSLIRGTGELLF. CDR3 nucleotide sequence: TGTGCCAGCAGCTTAATTCGAGGCACCGGGGAGCTGCTTTTT. The variable domain in full, with the rest retrieved from reference TRBV7-8 and TRBJ2-2, is GAGVSQSPRYKVAKRGQDVALRCDPISGHVSLFWYQQALGQGPEFLTYFQNEAQLDKSGLPSDRFFAERPEGSVSTLKIQRTQQEDSAVYLCASSLIRGTGELLFGEGSRLTVL.

This clonotype was recorded many times. The junction does not match germline at one end; this may be a read error. The chain couples TRBV20-1 to TRBJ2-7, with 7 bases lining up with TRBD2. The CDR3 totals 18 residues. Germline V lookup: CDR1 DFQATT, CDR2 SNEGSKA (reference sequence). The DNA for the CDR3 is TGCAGTGCTACCACAGCGGGGAGTCGGGCGGGATACTCCTACGAGCAGCACTTC. The encoded protein is CSATTAGSRAGYSYEQHF.

The chain employs TRBV27 and TRBJ2-2; unclear D gene. Trimming shortened V by 3 bases and J by 1 base, and 6 bases separated the two germline ends. CDR1 and CDR2 from the germline V gene are MNHEY and SMNVEV (reference sequence). This CDR3 has 14 amino acids. DNA of the CDR3: TGTGCCAGCAGTTTTACAGTGAACACCGGGGAGCTGTTTTTT. Its protein is CASSFTVNTGELFF.

This clonotype was counted ten times or more. The V and J genes are TRBV12-3 or TRBV12-4 and TRBJ2-7, with 9 nucleotides matching TRBD2. Trimming at V came to 3 bases and at J to 2 bases, leaving 11 bases not matched to a gene. The CDR3 extends over 17 amino acids. The CDR3 sequence is CASSLRVGGRVAYEQYF. DNA of the CDR3: TGTGCCAGCAGTTTGAGGGTAGGCGGGAGGGTCGCCTACGAGCAGTACTTC.

This chain joins TRBV12-5 and TRBJ2-2, with 8 bases matching TRBD1. The CDR3 consists of 17 residues. Germline trimming cut 8 bases from V and 1 base from J; bases unmatched to any gene: 12. Germline values: CDR1 LGHNT, CDR2 FRNRAP. The CDR3 bases are TGTGCTAGTAGAACCCCAACCGGGACAGGGAACACCGGGGAGCTGTTTTTT. This codes for CASRTPTGTGNTGELFF.

This clonotype occurred many times. This chain connects TRBV6-2 or TRBV6-3 to TRBJ1-5; weak D call: TRBD1 (5 bases). The CDR3 spans 17 residues. Germline V gene data show CDR1 as MNHEY and CDR2 as SVGEGT. Between the trimmed V and J ends, which lost 6 bases and 0 bases, there was a span of 18 bases. The CDR3 sequence is CASRPGAQIYSNQPQHF. The CDR3 coding sequence is TGTGCCAGCAGACCCGGGGCTCAGATCTATAGCAATCAGCCCCAGCATTTT.

V and J are TRBV28 and TRBJ2-4, with 8 bases matching TRBD1. V dropped 5 bases and J dropped 2; count of bases not matched to a gene: 8. From germline, CDR1 is MDHEN and CDR2 SYDVKM. This CDR3 region has 16 residues. The chain's CDR3 is CASSPPTGGSKNIQYF. The CDR3 DNA reads TGTGCCAGCAGTCCTCCAACAGGGGGATCCAAAAACATTCAGTACTTC. Supplemented by reference TRBV28 and TRBJ2-4, the full variable domain reads DVKVTQSSRYLVKRTGEKVFLECVQDMDHENMFWYRQDPGLGLRLIYFSYDVKMKEKGDIPEGYSVSREKKERFSLILESASTNQTSMYLCASSPPTGGSKNIQYFGAGTRLSVL.

This clonotype has a count of ten or more. CDR3 DNA sequence: TGTGCCAGCAGTCTTGGGCCGACTCCCTCCTACGAGCAGTACTTC. Its translation: CASSLGPTPSYEQYF. This sequence joins TRBV28 and TRBJ2-7; D is ambiguous. This CDR3 is 15 amino acids long. V gave up 5 bases and J gave up 0 bases, with 14 bases separating them. CDR1 is MDHEN, CDR2 SYDVKM, per germline.

This clonotype was seen many times. This chain joins TRBV6-1 and TRBJ1-1; 7 bases map to TRBD1. V trimming: 7 bases; J trimming: 4 bases; junction bases outside the gene matches: 12. From germline, CDR1 is MNHNS and CDR2 SASEGT. This CDR3 has 15 amino acids. CDR3 region: CASTRQGFNSTEAFF. DNA for the CDR3: TGTGCCAGCACCAGACAGGGCTTTAACTCCACTGAAGCTTTCTTT.

CDR3 protein: CASSSTRGVETQYF. The CDR3 DNA reads as TGTGCCAGCAGTTCGACCCGCGGGGTAGAGACCCAGTACTTC. The rearrangement links TRBV28 to TRBJ2-5; weak D call: TRBD2 (6 bases). Trimming removed 4 bases from V and 4 bases from J, with 13 bases in between. Germline-derived CDR1 and CDR2 are MDHEN and SYDVKM. This CDR3 spans 14 amino acids. The full variable domain, with the rest looked up from reference TRBV28 and TRBJ2-5, is DVKVTQSSRYLVKRTGEKVFLECVQDMDHENMFWYRQDPGLGLRLIYFSYDVKMKEKGDIPEGYSVSREKKERFSLILESASTNQTSMYLCASSSTRGVETQYFGPGTRLLVL.

This clonotype has ten or more counts. The chain carries TRBV6-1 and TRBJ2-2, with D unresolved. The germline CDR1 and CDR2 sequences are MNHNS and SASEGT. V lost 4 bases and J 5 bases, leaving 8 bases between the germline ends. This CDR3 is 13 amino acids long. The CDR3 DNA follows: TGTGCCAGCAGTGGGATGGAGACCGGGGAGCTGTTTTTT. It yields the protein CASSGMETGELFF.